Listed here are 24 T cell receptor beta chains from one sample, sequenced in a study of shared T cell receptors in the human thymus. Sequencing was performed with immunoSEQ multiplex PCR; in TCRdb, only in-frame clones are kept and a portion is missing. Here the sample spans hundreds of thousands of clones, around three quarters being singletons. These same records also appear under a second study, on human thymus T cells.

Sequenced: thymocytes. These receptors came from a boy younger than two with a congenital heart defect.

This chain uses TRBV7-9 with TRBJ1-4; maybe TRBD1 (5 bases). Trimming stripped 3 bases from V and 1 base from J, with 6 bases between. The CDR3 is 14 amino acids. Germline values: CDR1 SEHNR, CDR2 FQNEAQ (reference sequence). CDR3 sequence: CASSFGGTNEKLFF. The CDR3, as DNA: TGTGCCAGCAGCTTCGGGGGAACTAATGAAAAACTGTTTTTT. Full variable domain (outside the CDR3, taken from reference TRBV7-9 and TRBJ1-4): DTGVSQNPRHKITKRGQNVTFRCDPISEHNRLYWYRQTLGQGPEFLTYFQNEAQLEKSRLLSDRFSAERPKGSFSTLEIQRTEQGDSAMYLCASSFGGTNEKLFFGSGTQLSVL.

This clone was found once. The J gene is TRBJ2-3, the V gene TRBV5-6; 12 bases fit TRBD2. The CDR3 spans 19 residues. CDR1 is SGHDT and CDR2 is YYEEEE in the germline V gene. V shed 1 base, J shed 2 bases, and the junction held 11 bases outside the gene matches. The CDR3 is CASSLFLKLAGGLTDTQYF. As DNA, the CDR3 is TGTGCCAGCAGCTTGTTCCTGAAACTAGCGGGAGGCCTCACAGATACGCAGTATTTT.

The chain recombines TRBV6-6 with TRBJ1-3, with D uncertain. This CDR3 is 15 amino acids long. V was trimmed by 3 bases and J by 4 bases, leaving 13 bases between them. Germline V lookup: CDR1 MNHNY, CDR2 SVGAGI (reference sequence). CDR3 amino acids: CASSYSGIWGNTIYF. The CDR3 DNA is TGTGCCAGCAGTTATTCTGGCATTTGGGGAAACACCATATATTTT.

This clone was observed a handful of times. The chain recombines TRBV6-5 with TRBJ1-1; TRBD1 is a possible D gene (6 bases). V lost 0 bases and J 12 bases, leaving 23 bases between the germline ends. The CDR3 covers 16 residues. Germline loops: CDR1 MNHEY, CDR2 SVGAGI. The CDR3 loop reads CASSYSRFGQGMATFF. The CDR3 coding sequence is TGTGCCAGCAGTTACTCGAGGTTCGGGCAGGGGATGGCGACTTTCTTT.

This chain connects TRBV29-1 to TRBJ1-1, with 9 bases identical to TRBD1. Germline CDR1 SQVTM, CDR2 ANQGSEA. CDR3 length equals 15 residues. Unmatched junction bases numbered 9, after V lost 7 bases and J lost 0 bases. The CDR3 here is CSDTSDRGMNTEAFF. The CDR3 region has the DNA TGCAGCGACACCTCGGACAGGGGTATGAACACTGAAGCTTTCTTT.

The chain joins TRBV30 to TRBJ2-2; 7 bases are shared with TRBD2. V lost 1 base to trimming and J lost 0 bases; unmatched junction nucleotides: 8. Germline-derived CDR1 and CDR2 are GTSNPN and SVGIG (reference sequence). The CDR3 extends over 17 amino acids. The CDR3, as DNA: TGTGCCTGGAGTGGAGCAGCGGGGCAAACGAACACCGGGGAGCTGTTTTTT. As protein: CAWSGAAGQTNTGELFF.

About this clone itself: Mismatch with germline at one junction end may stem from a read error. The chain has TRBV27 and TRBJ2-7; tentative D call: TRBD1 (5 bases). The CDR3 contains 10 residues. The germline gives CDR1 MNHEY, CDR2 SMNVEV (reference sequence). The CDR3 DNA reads TGTGCCAGCAGTTACAGGCAGGTCGGCTTC. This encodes CASSYRQVGF.

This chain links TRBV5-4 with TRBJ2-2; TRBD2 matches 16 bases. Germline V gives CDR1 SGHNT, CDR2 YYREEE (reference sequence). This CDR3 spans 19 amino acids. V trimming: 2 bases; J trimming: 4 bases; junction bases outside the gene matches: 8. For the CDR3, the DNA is TGTGCCAGCAGCTTTACCGGGACTAGCGGGAGGGCGACCACCGGGGAGCTGTTTTTT. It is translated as CASSFTGTSGRATTGELFF. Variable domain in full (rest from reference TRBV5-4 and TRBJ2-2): ETGVTQSPTHLIKTRGQQVTLRCSSQSGHNTVSWYQQALGQGPQFIFQYYREEENGRGNFPPRFSGLQFPNYSSELNVNALELDDSALYLCASSFTGTSGRATTGELFFGEGSRLTVL.

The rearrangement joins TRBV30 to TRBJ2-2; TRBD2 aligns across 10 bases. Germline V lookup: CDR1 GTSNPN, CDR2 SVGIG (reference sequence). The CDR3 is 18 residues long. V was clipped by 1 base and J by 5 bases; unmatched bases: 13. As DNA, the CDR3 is TGTGCCTGGAGTGGTCAACCCCCTAGCGGGAGTAATACCGGGGAGCTGTTTTTT. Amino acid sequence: CAWSGQPPSGSNTGELFF.

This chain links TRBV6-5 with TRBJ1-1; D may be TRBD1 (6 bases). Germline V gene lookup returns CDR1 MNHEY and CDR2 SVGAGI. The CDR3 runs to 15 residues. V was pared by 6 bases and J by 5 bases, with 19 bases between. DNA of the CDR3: TGTGCCAGCAGCCCGATCGATACAGGGAGAACTGAAGCTTTCTTT. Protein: CASSPIDTGRTEAFF.

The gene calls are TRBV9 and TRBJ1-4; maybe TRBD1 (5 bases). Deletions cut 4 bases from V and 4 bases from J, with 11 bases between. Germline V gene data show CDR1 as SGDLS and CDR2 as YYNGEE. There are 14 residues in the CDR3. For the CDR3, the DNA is TGTGCCAGCAGCAGGGGCGCGGATAATGAAAAACTGTTTTTT. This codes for CASSRGADNEKLFF.

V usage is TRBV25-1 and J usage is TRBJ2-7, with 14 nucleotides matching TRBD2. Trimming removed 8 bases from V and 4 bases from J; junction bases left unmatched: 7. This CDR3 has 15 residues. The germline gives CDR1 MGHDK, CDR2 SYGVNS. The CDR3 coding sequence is TGTGCCAGCCGGGCGGGACTAGCGGGAGATTACGAGCAGTACTTC. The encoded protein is CASRAGLAGDYEQYF.

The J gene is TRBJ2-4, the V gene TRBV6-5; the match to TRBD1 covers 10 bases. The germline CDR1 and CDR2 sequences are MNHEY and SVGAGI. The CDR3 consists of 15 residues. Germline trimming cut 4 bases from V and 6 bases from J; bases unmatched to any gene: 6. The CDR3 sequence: CASSSGWDRGNIQYF. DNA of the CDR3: TGTGCCAGCAGTTCGGGCTGGGACAGGGGAAACATTCAGTACTTC.

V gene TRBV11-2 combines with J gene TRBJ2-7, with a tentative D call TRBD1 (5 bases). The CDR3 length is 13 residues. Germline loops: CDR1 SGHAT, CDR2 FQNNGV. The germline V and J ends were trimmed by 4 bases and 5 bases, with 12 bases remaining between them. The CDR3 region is CASSWTMVHEQYF. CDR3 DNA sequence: TGTGCCAGCAGCTGGACAATGGTCCACGAGCAGTACTTC.

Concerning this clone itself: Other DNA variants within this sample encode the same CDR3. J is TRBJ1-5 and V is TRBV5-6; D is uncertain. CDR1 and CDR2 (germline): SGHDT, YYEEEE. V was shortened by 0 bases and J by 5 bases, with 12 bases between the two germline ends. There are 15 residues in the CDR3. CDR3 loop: CASSLGGDIHQPQHF. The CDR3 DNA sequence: TGTGCCAGCAGCTTGGGGGGAGACATTCATCAGCCCCAGCATTTT.

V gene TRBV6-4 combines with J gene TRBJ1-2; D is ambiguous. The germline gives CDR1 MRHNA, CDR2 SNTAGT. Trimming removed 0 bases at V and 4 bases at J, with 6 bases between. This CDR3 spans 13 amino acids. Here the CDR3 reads CASSDSNGYGYTF. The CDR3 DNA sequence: TGTGCCAGCAGTGACTCGAACGGCTATGGCTACACCTTC.

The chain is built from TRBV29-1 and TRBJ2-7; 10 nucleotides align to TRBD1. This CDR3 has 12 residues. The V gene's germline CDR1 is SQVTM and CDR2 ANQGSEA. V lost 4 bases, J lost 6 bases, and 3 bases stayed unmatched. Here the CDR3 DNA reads TGCAGCGTTGGACAGGGGGCTGGCGAGCAGTACTTC. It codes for CSVGQGAGEQYF.

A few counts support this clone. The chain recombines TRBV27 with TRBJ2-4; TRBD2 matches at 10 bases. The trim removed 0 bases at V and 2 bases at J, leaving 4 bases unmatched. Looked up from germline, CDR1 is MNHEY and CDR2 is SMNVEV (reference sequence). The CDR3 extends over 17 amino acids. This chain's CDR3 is CASSLSASGSSKNIQYF. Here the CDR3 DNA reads TGTGCCAGCAGTTTATCGGCTAGCGGGAGTTCCAAAAACATTCAGTACTTC.

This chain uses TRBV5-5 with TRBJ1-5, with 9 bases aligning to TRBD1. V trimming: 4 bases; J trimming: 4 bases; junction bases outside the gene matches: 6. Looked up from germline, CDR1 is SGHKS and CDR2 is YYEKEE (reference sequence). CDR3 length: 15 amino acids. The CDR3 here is CASSPRTGDNQPQHF. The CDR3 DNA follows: TGTGCCAGCAGCCCCAGGACAGGGGATAATCAGCCCCAGCATTTT.

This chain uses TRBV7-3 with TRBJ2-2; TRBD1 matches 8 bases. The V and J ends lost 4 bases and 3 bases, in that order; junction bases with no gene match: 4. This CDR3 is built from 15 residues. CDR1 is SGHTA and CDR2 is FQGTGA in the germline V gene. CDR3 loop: CASSSGQADTGELFF. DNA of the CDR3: TGTGCCAGCAGCTCGGGACAGGCGGACACCGGGGAGCTGTTTTTT.

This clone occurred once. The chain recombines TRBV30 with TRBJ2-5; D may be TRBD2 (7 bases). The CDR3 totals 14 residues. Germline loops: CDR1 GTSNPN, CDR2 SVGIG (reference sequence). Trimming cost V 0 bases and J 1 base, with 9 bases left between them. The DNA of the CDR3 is TGTGCCTGGAGTGTGGGGGGGCTCCAAGAGACCCAGTACTTC. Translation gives CAWSVGGLQETQYF.

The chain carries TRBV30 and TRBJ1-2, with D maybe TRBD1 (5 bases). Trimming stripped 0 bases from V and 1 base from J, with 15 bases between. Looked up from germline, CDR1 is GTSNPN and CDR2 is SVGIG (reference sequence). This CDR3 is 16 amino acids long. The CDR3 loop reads CAWSVLSGDHNYGYTF. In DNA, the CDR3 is TGTGCCTGGAGTGTACTCTCGGGGGACCATAACTATGGCTACACCTTC.

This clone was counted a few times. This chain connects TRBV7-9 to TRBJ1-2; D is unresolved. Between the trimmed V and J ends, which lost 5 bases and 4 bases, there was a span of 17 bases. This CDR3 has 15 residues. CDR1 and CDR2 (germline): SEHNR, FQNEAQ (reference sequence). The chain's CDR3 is CASSPQSNNSYGYTF. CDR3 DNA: TGTGCCAGCAGCCCACAGAGTAATAACAGCTATGGCTACACCTTC.

CDR3 in DNA: TGTGCCAGCAGTTGTACAGGGGGCTCCTACGAGCAGTACTTC. Its protein is CASSCTGGSYEQYF. This rearrangement joins TRBV6-5 to TRBJ2-7; 8 bases align to TRBD1. Germline V CDR1 and CDR2: MNHEY, SVGAGI. Trimming at V came to 4 bases and at J to 0 bases, leaving 2 bases not matched to a gene. CDR3 size: 14 residues.